This TCR beta chain was captured in a study of identical twins. V lost 0 bases and J 5 bases, leaving 9 bases between the germline ends. The CDR3 consists of 14 residues. The germline gives CDR1 SGHTA, CDR2 FQGTGA. TCRdb used MiXCR to reprocess the 5' RACE reads, holding one entry per CDR3 protein. The data contain about 690,000 distinct CDR3 sequences, less than 25% of them singletons. These data are also associated with another study on T cells expressing NK-cell markers. That work contributes: Seven of the eight sequenced donors were classified as HCMV-seropositive, and one was classified as seronegative. Sorting of alpha-beta TCR T cells alone was achieved in several experiments with an anti-gamma-delta TCR antibody. The study left the HCMV specificity of expanded NKG2C+ T cell clones unresolved.

The receptor's source is a woman between 18 and 29 years old in good health. The chain employs TRBV7-3 and TRBJ2-3, with D possibly matching TRBD1 (5 bases). Sequenced sample: PBMCs. In DNA form, the CDR3 reads TGTGCCAGCAGCTTAACGGGGCTACGAGATACGCAGTATTTT. Translation: CASSLTGLRDTQYF.